The text below deals with one T cell receptor beta chain. The antigen is not known. The data originate from a study of shared clonotypes between healthy human individuals. As for the study in general: Researchers drew samples from two women and a few men aged 18 to 49. Donors had three CD4 naive, three CD4 memory, two CD8 naive and one CD8 memory plate apiece.

Study results and limitations: Among non-shared clonotypes, generation probabilities were lower than among those shared by all four donors.

Germline lookup yields CDR1 SGHAT and CDR2 FQNNGV. Trimming removed 4 bases from V and 7 bases from J; junction bases left unmatched: 2. The CDR3 is 12 amino acids. Naive CD8 isolation took CD45RO-negative cells positively selected for CCR7 and excluded terminally differentiated effector memory CD45RA+ cells. Here immunoSEQ multiplex PCR was the method, and the copy in TCRdb shows in-frame clones only, minus some. The sample includes about 1,800,000 clones, about 95% seen only once; the top ten take under 1.5%. This sequence originates from a man aged 18 to 29 in good health. This chain connects TRBV11-2 to TRBJ2-5; TRBD2 matches at 8 bases. The sequenced sample consisted of naive CD8+ T cells sorted from blood. This CDR3 reads CASSSGGGTQYF. Written as DNA, the CDR3 is TGTGCCAGCAGCTCCGGGGGGGGGACCCAGTACTTC. Complete variable domain (other parts from reference TRBV11-2 and TRBJ2-5): EAGVAQSPRYKIIEKRQSVAFWCNPISGHATLYWYQQILGQGPKLLIQFQNNGVVDDSQLPKDRFSAERLKGVDSTLKIQPAKLEDSAVYLCASSSGGGTQYFGPGTRLLVL.